The 32 T cell receptor beta chains listed next were all sequenced from one sample in a study of blood T cell repertoires in COVID-19. Using immunoSEQ multiplex PCR, the repertoire was profiled, and TCRdb retains in-frame clones only, with some absent. The sample carries tens of thousands of clones, roughly 80% recorded once. The sample consisted of peripheral blood. These receptors were collected from a human donor in a cohort sampled during active COVID-19.

The V gene is TRBV7-2, the J gene TRBJ1-2; 11 bases map to TRBD1. Germline V gene sequence: CDR1 SGHTA, CDR2 FQGNSA. V lost 8 bases, J lost 5 bases, and 7 bases stayed unmatched. The CDR3 is 14 amino acids. The CDR3 DNA sequence: TGTGCCAGCGCTAGGACAGGGGGCCAATATGGCTACACCTTC. Translated: CASARTGGQYGYTF.

This chain links TRBV11-2 with TRBJ2-7, with 10 bases lining up with TRBD2. The germline CDR1 and CDR2 sequences are SGHAT and FQNNGV. V lost 5 bases to trimming and J lost 4 bases; unmatched junction nucleotides: 8. The CDR3 spans 15 residues. CDR3 in amino acids: CASSQPSGGVYEQYF. CDR3 in DNA: TGTGCCAGCAGCCAACCTAGCGGGGGAGTTTACGAGCAGTACTTC.

The rearrangement links TRBV28 to TRBJ1-2; TRBD1 matches at 7 bases. With V trimmed by 6 bases and J by 2 bases, 3 bases remained unmatched. Germline CDR1 reads MDHEN; CDR2 reads SYDVKM. The CDR3 extends over 13 amino acids. The CDR3 spells CASREGQNYGYTF. The CDR3, as DNA: TGTGCCAGCAGGGAGGGACAGAACTATGGCTACACCTTC.

The rearrangement uses TRBV7-2 and TRBJ2-7, with 12 bases aligning to TRBD2. V dropped 5 bases and J dropped 3; count of bases not matched to a gene: 5. The CDR3 spans 15 residues. From germline, CDR1 is SGHTA and CDR2 FQGNSA. This CDR3 reads CASSPGTSGYYEQYF. The CDR3, as DNA: TGTGCCAGCAGCCCGGGGACTAGCGGGTACTACGAGCAGTACTTC.

This rearrangement joins TRBV18 to TRBJ1-4; no firm D call. The length of the CDR3 is 14 residues. Trimming shortened V by 2 bases and J by 7 bases, and 11 bases separated the two germline ends. Germline V gene sequence: CDR1 KGHSH, CDR2 LQKENI. The CDR3 sequence is CASSPENQAEKLFF. The CDR3 bases are TGTGCCAGCTCACCAGAAAACCAGGCTGAAAAACTGTTTTTT.

The chain links TRBV7-8 to TRBJ2-7; D is unresolved. The CDR3 loop spans 14 amino acids. Trimming removed 2 bases from V and 2 bases from J, with 10 bases in between. Looked up from germline, CDR1 is SGHVS and CDR2 is FQNEAQ. The CDR3 DNA sequence: TGTGCCAGCAGCTTATTAACAGCACCCTACGAGCAGTACTTC. This sequence encodes CASSLLTAPYEQYF.

The chain uses TRBV19 and TRBJ1-6; TRBD1 agrees at 8 bases. Germline V gene lookup returns CDR1 LNHDA and CDR2 SQIVND (reference sequence). CDR3 length equals 15 residues. V lost 4 bases and J lost 7; bases outside the gene matches: 6. The CDR3 DNA is TGTGCCAGTAGTACGGACAGGGAGGGCAATTCACCCCTCCACTTT. Its translation is CASSTDREGNSPLHF.

J is TRBJ2-5 and V is TRBV7-2; the match to TRBD2 covers 9 bases. Germline lookup yields CDR1 SGHTA and CDR2 FQGNSA. Losses at the gene ends were 3 bases for V and 1 base for J; bases not matched to a gene: 9. The CDR3 totals 17 residues. The CDR3 DNA reads as TGTGCCAGCAGCTTTAAGGGCGGGGGGGCCCCCCAAGAGACCCAGTACTTC. Its protein is CASSFKGGGAPQETQYF.

J is TRBJ2-4 and V is TRBV6-1; perhaps TRBD2 as D (5 bases). The CDR3 totals 14 residues. V gave up 3 bases and J gave up 2 bases, with 8 bases separating them. The germline V gene has CDR1 MNHNS and CDR2 SASEGT. CDR3 bases: TGTGCCAGCAGTGAGCCGGGAACCAAAAACATTCAGTACTTC. This sequence encodes CASSEPGTKNIQYF.

This chain links TRBV5-4 with TRBJ2-2; 13 bases align to TRBD2. This CDR3 has 15 amino acids. Germline V CDR1 and CDR2: SGHNT, YYREEE (reference sequence). J gave up 8 bases and V 4 bases, and 5 bases lay outside the gene matches. For the CDR3, the DNA is TGTGCCAGCAGCCCGGGACTAGCGGGGTTGGGGGAGCTGTTTTTT. Residues: CASSPGLAGLGELFF.

The chain couples TRBV15 to TRBJ1-4; TRBD1 matches 7 bases. V shed 3 bases and J 8 bases; nucleotides not matched to a gene: 6. Germline values: CDR1 LNHNV, CDR2 YYDKDF (reference sequence). CDR3 length: 14 amino acids. Here the CDR3 reads CATSSRQGDEKLFF. In DNA form, the CDR3 reads TGTGCCACCAGCAGCCGACAGGGAGACGAAAAACTGTTTTTT.

The chain employs TRBV27 and TRBJ1-2, with 11 bases identical to TRBD1. The junction had 5 bases not matched to a gene; V was cut back by 6 bases and J by 2 bases. Germline assignment: CDR1 MNHEY and CDR2 SMNVEV (reference sequence). The CDR3 is made up of 15 amino acids. The CDR3 bases are TGTGCCAGCAGCCCGGGACAGGGGGGGAACTATGGCTACACCTTC. Its protein product is CASSPGQGGNYGYTF.

This sequence joins TRBV19 and TRBJ2-7; D remains ambiguous. Per the germline V gene, CDR1 is LNHDA and CDR2 is SQIVND (reference sequence). This CDR3 has 13 amino acids. V shed 2 bases and J shed 2 bases, with 7 bases lying between them. CDR3 nucleotide sequence: TGTGCCAGTAGTATACGAGTTGCCTACGAGCAGTACTTC. This gives the protein CASSIRVAYEQYF.

This chain uses TRBV24-1 with TRBJ2-1, with TRBD1 as a possible D gene (5 bases). CDR3 length: 12 residues. CDR1 and CDR2 from the germline V gene are KGHDR and SFDVKD. Trimming left V 6 bases short and J 6 bases short, with 8 bases between. For the CDR3, the DNA is TGTGCCACCAGTTGGGGCGGCAATGAGCAGTTCTTC. Its protein product is CATSWGGNEQFF.

The V call is TRBV10-3, the J call TRBJ2-7; 8 nucleotides align to TRBD1. Germline V lookup: CDR1 ENHRY, CDR2 SYGVKD. The CDR3 totals 14 residues. Unmatched junction bases numbered 12, after V lost 10 bases and J lost 4 bases. CDR3 sequence reads: CASRTGSGVYEQYF. The CDR3 region has the DNA TGTGCCAGTAGGACAGGGTCGGGTGTGTACGAGCAGTACTTC.

The CDR3 bases are TGTGCCAGCAGCTTTCCAAGCCAATATGGCTACACCTTC. It encodes CASSFPSQYGYTF. The rearrangement uses TRBV13 and TRBJ1-2; unclear D gene. From germline, CDR1 is PRHDT and CDR2 FYEKMQ (reference sequence). V lost 3 bases and J 5 bases, leaving 10 bases between the germline ends. The CDR3 length is 13 residues.

The chain recombines TRBV11-2 with TRBJ1-3; D is unclear. The CDR3 is 14 amino acids. The V and J ends lost 1 base and 4 bases respectively, with 8 bases between them. Germline-derived CDR1 and CDR2 are SGHAT and FQNNGV. CDR3 nucleotide sequence: TGTGCCAGCAGCTTAGGTCTAGTCGGAAACACCATATATTTT. This encodes CASSLGLVGNTIYF.

The rearrangement uses TRBV18 and TRBJ2-7, with D possibly being TRBD1 (6 bases). Germline CDR1 is KGHSH and CDR2 is LQKENI. Between the trimmed V and J ends, which lost 5 bases and 0 bases, there was a span of 11 bases. The CDR3 sequence is 14 residues long. CDR3 sequence reads: CASSSRTDSYEQYF. CDR3 sequence (DNA): TGTGCCAGCTCATCTCGGACAGACTCCTACGAGCAGTACTTC.

This chain joins TRBV7-2 and TRBJ2-7; D is unclear. The CDR3 runs to 15 residues. The V gene lost 2 bases and the J gene lost 2 bases, with 13 bases spanning the gap. Germline CDR1 SGHTA, CDR2 FQGNSA. The CDR3 DNA reads as TGTGCCAGCAGCTTATTTGCTGGGCTCACCTACGAGCAGTACTTC. This encodes CASSLFAGLTYEQYF. The variable domain in full, completed from reference TRBV7-2 and TRBJ2-7, reads GAGVSQSPSNKVTEKGKDVELRCDPISGHTALYWYRQSLGQGLEFLIYFQGNSAPDKSGLPSDRFSAERTGGSVSTLTIQRTQQEDSAVYLCASSLFAGLTYEQYFGPGTRLTVT.

The chain couples TRBV29-1 to TRBJ1-1; D is unresolved. This CDR3 has 13 residues. Trimming shortened V by 3 bases and J by 5 bases, and 13 bases separated the two germline ends. Germline V lookup: CDR1 SQVTM, CDR2 ANQGSEA. CDR3 amino acids: CSVEPQRETEAFF. CDR3 DNA sequence: TGCAGCGTTGAGCCCCAAAGAGAAACTGAAGCTTTCTTT. Full variable domain (missing parts from reference TRBV29-1 and TRBJ1-1): SAVISQKPSRDICQRGTSLTIQCQVDSQVTMMFWYRQQPGQSLTLIATANQGSEATYESGFVIDKFPISRPNLTFSTLTVSNMSPEDSSIYLCSVEPQRETEAFFGQGTRLTVV.

This clone showed up just a few times. The sample carries other DNA sequences with the same CDR3. The genes are TRBV10-3 and TRBJ1-5; 8 bases line up with TRBD1. Germline V gene data show CDR1 as ENHRY and CDR2 as SYGVKD. CDR3 length: 14 residues. The junction had 3 bases not matched to a gene; V was cut back by 8 bases and J by 0 bases. CDR3 nucleotide sequence: TGTGCCATCGGGACAGGTGATAGCAATCAGCCCCAGCATTTT. It encodes CAIGTGDSNQPQHF.

This chain joins TRBV12-3 or TRBV12-4 and TRBJ2-7, with D possibly TRBD2 on 6 matching bases. This CDR3 spans 12 amino acids. V shed 7 bases and J shed 4 bases, with 11 bases lying between them. CDR3 DNA: TGTGCCAGCAATTTGGGGGGATACGAGCAGTACTTC. Residues: CASNLGGYEQYF.

This clone has more than one count but fewer than ten. The chain couples TRBV12-3 or TRBV12-4 to TRBJ1-2, with unresolved D. V lost 2 bases to trimming and J lost 5 bases, with 9 bases between them. The CDR3 totals 13 residues. The CDR3 DNA reads TGTGCCAGCAGTTTACGACGGGGATATGGCTACACCTTC. Its translation is CASSLRRGYGYTF.

The rearrangement uses TRBV4-1 and TRBJ2-5; D gene uncertain. V was pared by 0 bases and J by 3 bases, with 17 bases between. CDR3 length: 17 residues. Germline CDR1 is MGHRA and CDR2 is YSYEKL. The CDR3 nucleotides are TGCGCCAGCAGCCAAGATGGCTCCTCGGCAGGCGAAGAGACCCAGTACTTC. Its translation: CASSQDGSSAGEETQYF.

This rearrangement joins TRBV24-1 to TRBJ2-3; the match to TRBD1 covers 10 bases. The germline CDR1 and CDR2 sequences are KGHDR and SFDVKD. The CDR3 spans 16 residues. The V and J ends lost 2 bases and 5 bases, in that order; junction bases with no gene match: 6. The CDR3 bases are TGTGCCACCAGTGATTGGGGACAGGGGATTAAAGATACGCAGTATTTT. This codes for CATSDWGQGIKDTQYF.

This CDR3 is CASSLALDEKLFF. The CDR3 nucleotides are TGTGCCAGCAGTTTAGCGCTAGATGAAAAACTGTTTTTT. V and J are TRBV12-3 or TRBV12-4 and TRBJ1-4; D remains unclear. This CDR3 has 13 residues. V lost 0 bases, J lost 6 bases, and 5 bases lay in between.

This chain connects TRBV6-1 to TRBJ1-5; tentative D call: TRBD1 (5 bases). Germline V gene data show CDR1 as MNHNS and CDR2 as SASEGT. V was pared by 1 base and J by 6 bases, with 31 bases between. This CDR3 is 21 amino acids long. DNA for the CDR3: TGTGCCAGCAGTGAAGAAATTTTTGGGGGGGGATTTCCCGTTAGGGTTCAGCCCCAGCATTTT. Amino acid sequence: CASSEEIFGGGFPVRVQPQHF.

V and J are TRBV6-5 and TRBJ2-7; 7 bases agree with TRBD1. The V and J ends lost 1 base and 2 bases, in that order; junction bases with no gene match: 2. CDR3 length: 14 residues. Germline assignment: CDR1 MNHEY and CDR2 SVGAGI. The CDR3 is CASSYYQGAYEQYF. The CDR3 DNA follows: TGTGCCAGCAGTTACTACCAGGGGGCCTACGAGCAGTACTTC.

The chain has TRBV11-2 and TRBJ2-7; D perhaps matches TRBD2 (5 bases). Germline assignment: CDR1 SGHAT and CDR2 FQNNGV. The germline V and J ends were trimmed by 8 bases and 6 bases, with 23 bases remaining between them. There are 15 residues in the CDR3. CDR3 amino acids: CASGYRTREGSEQYF. In DNA, the CDR3 is TGTGCCAGCGGCTACCGAACGAGGGAAGGAAGCGAGCAGTACTTC.

The chain couples TRBV10-1 to TRBJ2-7; 8 bases match TRBD2. CDR3 size: 14 residues. Germline V gene sequence: CDR1 WNHNN, CDR2 SYGVQD (reference sequence). Trimming cost V 9 bases and J 0 bases; bases outside gene matches: 7. In DNA, the CDR3 is TGCGCCAGGAAACGGGGGGGGAGCTCCTACGAGCAGTACTTC. This codes for CARKRGGSSYEQYF.

The CDR3 nucleotides read TGTGCCAGCAGTTCGGGACAGGGCCCACCCGAGCAGTACTTC. As protein: CASSSGQGPPEQYF. The chain links TRBV6-5 to TRBJ2-7, with 9 bases that match TRBD1. The CDR3 loop spans 14 amino acids. CDR1 and CDR2 from the germline V gene are MNHEY and SVGAGI. With 4 bases clipped from V and 6 bases from J, the junction kept 7 bases outside the gene matches.

J is TRBJ1-2 and V is TRBV6-5; D is unresolved. The CDR3 is made up of 10 amino acids. V was cut by 6 bases and J by 8 bases, with 7 bases left in between. In germline, CDR1 is MNHEY, CDR2 SVGAGI. The CDR3 region has the DNA TGTGCCAGCAGGGAGGGAGGCTACACCTTC. Amino acids: CASREGGYTF.